Included here is one T cell receptor beta chain sequence, with context. Antigen: not known. The sample comes from a study of CD8+ T cells in alopecia areata. Study-wide background: Treated patients swallowed 5 to 10 mg of oral tofacitinib twice daily. Findings and caveats of the study: Mice showed clearer TCR sharing than patients did, a gap that was possibly HLA-related.

CDR1 is SNHLY, CDR2 FYNNEI, per germline. The CDR3 runs 14 residues. The V and J ends lost 4 bases and 6 bases respectively, with 16 bases between them. It was cDNA, reverse transcribed from extracted RNA, that served as the sequencing template. The data were produced by immunoSEQ multiplex PCR, yet TCRdb's version contains in-frame clones alone and is incomplete. This sample has about 190,000 clones, with around 66% found just once. Described treatment: oral pan-JAK inhibitor, 5-10 mg twice daily. Lesional scalp punch biopsies and peripheral blood were collected from alopecia areata patients. The clonotype was recovered from a human donor with alopecia areata. The material was CD4+ T cells sorted from blood, obtained at week 4, from a patient treated with tofacitinib. This chain uses TRBV2 with TRBJ2-7; perhaps TRBD2 as D (6 bases). The CDR3 DNA follows: TGTGCCAGCAGTGTACGACCGGGACTGAGCGAGCAGTACTTC. This sequence encodes CASSVRPGLSEQYF.